Each of the 24 T cell receptor beta chains below was sequenced from the same sample in a study of siplizumab effects on memory and regulatory T cells. Method: immunoSEQ multiplex PCR; TCRdb's copy keeps in-frame clones and lacks some. The sample has over 80,000 clones, about 93% seen once. The sequenced sample was non-Treg CD4+ T cells sorted from blood. The receptors here all came from a human donor in good health.

The chain couples TRBV7-9 to TRBJ1-1; no clear D gene. The CDR3 sequence is 13 residues long. Deletions cut 4 bases from V and 3 bases from J, with 9 bases between. The germline gives CDR1 SEHNR, CDR2 FQNEAQ (reference sequence). The CDR3 reads CASSSPADTEAFF. The CDR3 DNA reads TGTGCCAGCAGCTCTCCGGCGGACACTGAAGCTTTCTTT.

The chain employs TRBV27 and TRBJ2-2; D is unresolved. The CDR3 extends over 15 amino acids. Germline V gene lookup returns CDR1 MNHEY and CDR2 SMNVEV (reference sequence). The V and J ends lost 5 bases and 1 base respectively, with 11 bases between them. CDR3 region: CASSPGPRNTGELFF. The DNA of the CDR3 is TGTGCCAGCAGTCCCGGGCCAAGGAACACCGGGGAGCTGTTTTTT.

This sequence joins TRBV28 and TRBJ2-7, with D possibly called TRBD1 or TRBD2 (5 bases each). Germline lookup yields CDR1 MDHEN and CDR2 SYDVKM. Trimming took off 6 bases at V and 0 bases at J, with 18 bases between the two ends. This CDR3 comprises 16 residues. This chain's CDR3 is CASRPPLGDGSYEQYF. The DNA of the CDR3 is TGTGCCAGCAGACCACCTTTAGGGGACGGCTCCTACGAGCAGTACTTC.

The gene calls are TRBV6-1 and TRBJ1-4; the D gene is possibly TRBD1 (5 bases). This CDR3 comprises 14 residues. Germline values: CDR1 MNHNS, CDR2 SASEGT. Deletions cut 8 bases from V and 8 bases from J, with 18 bases between. The CDR3 sequence is CASGVGRGSEKLFF. CDR3 DNA sequence: TGTGCCAGCGGTGTGGGGAGGGGAAGCGAAAAACTGTTTTTT.

The V gene is TRBV6-5, the J gene TRBJ2-1; D may correspond to TRBD1 or TRBD2 (5 bases each). Germline V gene lookup returns CDR1 MNHEY and CDR2 SVGAGI. V shed 0 bases and J shed 7 bases, with 13 bases lying between them. There are 15 residues in the CDR3. The CDR3 DNA follows: TGTGCCAGCAGTTACTCAAGGGACGGCCATAATGAGCAGTTCTTC. It encodes CASSYSRDGHNEQFF.

This clone was found once. This chain joins TRBV5-6 and TRBJ1-2; D not certain. The CDR3 has 14 amino acids. Germline assignment: CDR1 SGHDT and CDR2 YYEEEE. Trimming pared 0 bases from V and 0 bases from J, leaving 6 bases between. This CDR3 is CASSLDLTNYGYTF. CDR3 bases: TGTGCCAGCAGCTTGGACCTTACTAACTATGGCTACACCTTC.

The V call is TRBV15, the J call TRBJ2-7, with 10 bases identical to TRBD1. Per germline, CDR1 LNHNV and CDR2 YYDKDF (reference sequence). V was clipped by 8 bases and J by 3 bases; unmatched bases: 4. The CDR3 consists of 13 residues. The CDR3 region has the DNA TGTGCCACCCGGAGGACAGGGGGCTACGAGCAGTACTTC. Protein: CATRRTGGYEQYF.

The chain couples TRBV11-1 to TRBJ1-1; a weak D match, TRBD1 (5 bases). Between the trimmed V and J ends, which lost 1 base and 3 bases, there was a span of 21 bases. Germline V gene lookup returns CDR1 SGHAT and CDR2 FQDESV (reference sequence). The CDR3 covers 18 residues. DNA for the CDR3: TGTGCCAGCAGCTTAGGGGGGAGCTCGGGGAGGCAGTACACTGAAGCTTTCTTT. It is translated as CASSLGGSSGRQYTEAFF.

The V gene is TRBV18, the J gene TRBJ2-7; 7 nucleotides line up with TRBD2. Germline V CDR1 and CDR2: KGHSH, LQKENI. Trimming removed 3 bases from V and 7 bases from J; junction bases left unmatched: 12. The CDR3 is 15 amino acids. This chain's CDR3 is CASSPSGTPGGEQYF. For the CDR3, the DNA is TGTGCCAGCTCACCCTCAGGGACCCCCGGGGGGGAGCAGTACTTC.

The V gene is TRBV11-3, the J gene TRBJ2-5; 7 bases are shared with TRBD1. Germline trimming cut 5 bases from V and 4 bases from J; bases unmatched to any gene: 1. The CDR3 is 12 amino acids. Germline-derived CDR1 and CDR2 are SGHNT and YENEEA. CDR3 sequence reads: CASSRQGETQYF. CDR3 nucleotide sequence: TGTGCCAGCAGCAGACAGGGAGAGACCCAGTACTTC.

Details on this clone: The sample carries other DNA sequences with the same CDR3. J is TRBJ2-5 and V is TRBV7-3; 7 bases match TRBD2. The trim removed 5 bases at V and 5 bases at J, leaving 5 bases unmatched. The CDR3 runs to 13 residues. Germline assignment: CDR1 SGHTA and CDR2 FQGTGA. The CDR3 sequence: CASSPSGAETQYF. The CDR3 DNA is TGTGCCAGCAGCCCAAGCGGGGCTGAGACCCAGTACTTC.

This clone was seen more than once but under ten times. The rearrangement links TRBV10-3 to TRBJ2-3, with 7 bases fitting TRBD2. The CDR3 has 15 residues. Per germline, CDR1 ENHRY and CDR2 SYGVKD. Trimming took 4 bases from V and 3 from J; bases not matched to a gene: 7. The CDR3: CAISARTSETDTQYF. In DNA, the CDR3 is TGTGCCATCAGTGCGAGAACTAGCGAGACAGATACGCAGTATTTT.

V and J are TRBV27 and TRBJ1-1, with 7 bases lining up with TRBD1. CDR3 length equals 12 residues. Trimming removed 3 bases from V and 8 bases from J; junction bases left unmatched: 3. Germline CDR1 is MNHEY and CDR2 is SMNVEV (reference sequence). In nucleotides, the CDR3 is TGTGCCAGCAGTTTGAGAGGGGGCGAAGCTTTCTTT. Protein: CASSLRGGEAFF.

The V and J genes are TRBV7-2 and TRBJ2-2, with D unclear. Germline CDR1 and CDR2: SGHTA and FQGNSA. The CDR3 has 14 amino acids. V was clipped by 3 bases and J by 2 bases, with 7 bases between them. This CDR3 is CASSFKRNTGELFF. CDR3 bases: TGTGCCAGCAGCTTCAAGCGTAACACCGGGGAGCTGTTTTTT.

The chain employs TRBV5-1 and TRBJ2-1, with TRBD2 matching over 10 bases. Germline values: CDR1 SGHRS, CDR2 YFSETQ. This CDR3 region has 16 residues. V gave up 0 bases and J gave up 10 bases; unmatched junction bases: 10. CDR3 bases: TGCGCCAGCAGCTTGGTCCCTAGCGGGAGTGTTCGGGAGCAGTTCTTC. Protein sequence: CASSLVPSGSVREQFF. The full variable domain, with the rest looked up from reference TRBV5-1 and TRBJ2-1, is KAGVTQTPRYLIKTRGQQVTLSCSPISGHRSVSWYQQTPGQGLQFLFEYFSETQRNKGNFPGRFSGRQFSNSRSEMNVSTLELGDSALYLCASSLVPSGSVREQFFGPGTRLTVL.

The genes are TRBV5-6 and TRBJ1-6; 10 bases are shared with TRBD1. The length of the CDR3 is 15 residues. With V trimmed by 1 base and J by 11 bases, 6 bases remained unmatched. CDR1 is SGHDT and CDR2 is YYEEEE in the germline V gene. The CDR3 nucleotides read TGTGCCAGCAGCTTGTTAGGGACAGGGGAGCCACCCCTCCACTTT. Encoded protein: CASSLLGTGEPPLHF.

This chain links TRBV7-3 with TRBJ2-3; the D gene could be TRBD1 or TRBD2 (5 bases each). Trimming pared 5 bases from V and 6 bases from J, leaving 12 bases between. Germline CDR1 SGHTA, CDR2 FQGTGA. This CDR3 has 13 residues. Here the CDR3 DNA reads TGTGCCAGCAGCCTTTCCGGGGCGGATACGCAGTATTTT. As protein: CASSLSGADTQYF.

The rearrangement links TRBV6-5 to TRBJ1-1, with a tentative D call TRBD1 (5 bases). The CDR3 sequence is 14 residues long. From germline, CDR1 is MNHEY and CDR2 SVGAGI. Trimming removed 8 bases from V and 7 bases from J, with 20 bases in between. CDR3 in amino acids: CASRIYQGGGEAFF. CDR3 bases: TGTGCCAGCCGTATTTATCAGGGCGGTGGTGAAGCTTTCTTT.

This chain links TRBV11-3 with TRBJ2-1; 12 positions match TRBD2. CDR1 and CDR2 (germline): SGHNT, YENEEA. V was clipped by 5 bases and J by 9 bases; unmatched bases: 5. This CDR3 has 14 amino acids. The CDR3 is CASSRLAGDVEQFF. The CDR3 region has the DNA TGTGCCAGCAGCCGACTAGCGGGAGACGTTGAGCAGTTCTTC. Full variable domain (rest looked up from reference TRBV11-3 and TRBJ2-1): EAGVVQSPRYKIIEKKQPVAFWCNPISGHNTLYWYLQNLGQGPELLIRYENEEAVDDSQLPKDRFSAERLKGVDSTLKIQPAELGDSAVYLCASSRLAGDVEQFFGPGTRLTVL.

The chain recombines TRBV7-2 with TRBJ2-3; 9 bases are a match to TRBD2. Germline CDR1 SGHTA, CDR2 FQGNSA. Trimming at V came to 4 bases and at J to 1 base, leaving 3 bases not matched to a gene. The length of the CDR3 is 15 residues. CDR3 DNA sequence: TGTGCCAGCAGCTCTAGCGGGATAGGCACAGATACGCAGTATTTT. This codes for CASSSSGIGTDTQYF.

The chain has TRBV27 and TRBJ2-7, with 8 bases that match TRBD1. Per germline, CDR1 MNHEY and CDR2 SMNVEV (reference sequence). CDR3 length: 15 residues. V lost 6 bases, J lost 6 bases, and 13 bases stayed unmatched. CDR3 DNA sequence: TGTGCCAGCAGAGCATCTGGGACAGGTCGAAGCGAGCAGTACTTC. Amino acid sequence: CASRASGTGRSEQYF.

The J gene is TRBJ2-1, the V gene TRBV4-1, with TRBD2 as a possible D gene (6 bases). Germline assignment: CDR1 MGHRA and CDR2 YSYEKL. V gave up 5 bases and J gave up 6 bases, with 11 bases separating them. The CDR3 sequence is 13 residues long. The CDR3 protein is CASSAPSANEQFF. In DNA, the CDR3 is TGCGCCAGCAGCGCTCCTAGCGCCAATGAGCAGTTCTTC.

This clone was seen only once. CDR3 DNA: TGTGCCACCAGCAGCGAACTAGCGGAGACCTACAATGAGCAGTTCTTC. Protein product: CATSSELAETYNEQFF. V usage is TRBV15 and J usage is TRBJ2-1; the match to TRBD2 covers 8 bases. The CDR3 has 16 residues. Germline V lookup: CDR1 LNHNV, CDR2 YYDKDF (reference sequence). V lost 3 bases and J lost 2; bases outside the gene matches: 6.

The J gene is TRBJ2-6, the V gene TRBV6-5, with a weak D call TRBD2 (5 bases). V was shortened by 2 bases and J by 0 bases, with 8 bases between the two germline ends. This CDR3 is 16 amino acids long. CDR1 and CDR2 (germline): MNHEY, SVGAGI. The CDR3 nucleotides read TGTGCCAGCAGTTACGAACGGGGCTCTGGGGCCAACGTCCTGACTTTC. This gives the protein CASSYERGSGANVLTF.